The T cell receptor beta chain described here comes from a study of shared clonotypes between healthy human individuals. Execution of the assay was at deep level. Data came from immunoSEQ multiplex PCR; TCRdb stores just in-frame clones and leaves some out. The sample carries fewer than 550,000 clones, about 75% recorded once. The study drew its donors from healthy HIV-negative adults without recent acute infections or vaccinations. This clonotype was obtained from a woman in her thirties or forties in good health. Some clones in this sample may be carry-over from other donors' samples. Sequenced sample: PBMCs.

The CDR3 loop reads CASSSTTGATEAFF. Here the CDR3 DNA reads TGTGCCAGCAGTTCGACGACAGGGGCAACTGAAGCTTTCTTT. This chain links TRBV6-1 with TRBJ1-1, with 8 nucleotides matching TRBD1. V lost 5 bases to trimming and J lost 5 bases; unmatched junction nucleotides: 7. The CDR3 has 14 amino acids. Germline-derived CDR1 and CDR2 are MNHNS and SASEGT.